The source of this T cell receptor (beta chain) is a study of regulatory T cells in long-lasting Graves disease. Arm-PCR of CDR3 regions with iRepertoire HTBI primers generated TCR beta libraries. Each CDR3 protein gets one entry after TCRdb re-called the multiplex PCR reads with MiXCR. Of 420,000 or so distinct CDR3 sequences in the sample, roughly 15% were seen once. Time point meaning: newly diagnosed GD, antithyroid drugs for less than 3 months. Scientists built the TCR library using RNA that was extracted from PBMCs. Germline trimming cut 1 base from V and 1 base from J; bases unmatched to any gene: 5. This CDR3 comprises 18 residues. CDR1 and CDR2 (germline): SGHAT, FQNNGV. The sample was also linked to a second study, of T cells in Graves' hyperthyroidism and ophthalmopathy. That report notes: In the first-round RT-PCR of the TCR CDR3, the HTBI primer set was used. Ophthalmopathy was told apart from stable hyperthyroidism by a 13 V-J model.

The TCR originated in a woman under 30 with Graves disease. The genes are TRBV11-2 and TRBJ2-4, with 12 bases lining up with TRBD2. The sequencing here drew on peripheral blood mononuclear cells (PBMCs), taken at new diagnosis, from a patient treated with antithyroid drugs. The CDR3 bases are TGTGCCAGCAGCTTAGGGACTAGCGGGATGGGGGCCAAAAACATTCAGTACTTC. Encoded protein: CASSLGTSGMGAKNIQYF.